This record covers a single TCR beta chain. The data derive from a study of blood T cell repertoires in COVID-19. Across the study: The United States, Italy and Spain were the sources of the acute and convalescent COVID-19 samples. T cells, B-cell-depleted T cells, or PBMCs provided the cDNA or gDNA that served as material.

Trimming removed 4 bases at V and 7 bases at J, with 15 bases between. CDR1 is SGHRS, CDR2 YFSETQ, per germline. This CDR3 spans 14 amino acids. In the original analysis: Counts of nucleated cells, estimated from reference gene primer amplification, were obtained. TCRdb keeps only in-frame clones here, not all; method: immunoSEQ multiplex PCR. V and J calls and clone size follow that table, whereas D and trimming were derived from the DNA. The data show 220,000 or so clones, 75% to 90% seen once. Material for sequencing was peripheral blood. The chain has TRBV5-1 and TRBJ1-5, with D hard to call. The source is a man between 60 and 70 years old who had recovered from COVID-19. The CDR3 DNA sequence: TGCGCCAGCAGCGAGGGCCGGGAAGGACAGCCCCAGCATTTT. The encoded protein is CASSEGREGQPQHF. Using reference TRBV5-1 and TRBJ1-5 for the parts outside the CDR3, the full variable domain is KAGVTQTPRYLIKTRGQQVTLSCSPISGHRSVSWYQQTPGQGLQFLFEYFSETQRNKGNFPGRFSGRQFSNSRSEMNVSTLELGDSALYLCASSEGREGQPQHFGDGTRLSIL.